This T cell receptor (beta chain) was obtained from a study of blood T cell repertoires in COVID-19 (TCRdb year 2020). About the investigation overall: Samples from collaborators originated in the United States, Italy and Spain and spanned both the acute and convalescent phases of COVID-19. The prospective study material was composed of cDNA or gDNA derived from T cells, B-cell-depleted T cells, or PBMCs. Deeply sampled blood TCRbeta repertoires from subjects exposed to, actively infected with, or recovered from COVID-19 were included in the dataset. The repertoires were released in a freely available public database intended as a resource for research on the immune response to SARS-CoV-2. The samples were drawn from two sources: the first 160 participants of the ongoing ImmuneRACE study, and 1,000 to 1,500 subjects contributed by 6 global collaborators. The sample metadata nearly always contained a de-identified subject ID, COVID-19 status, age in years and sex. Where available, HLA class I and class II types were obtained from metadata supplied by the sample provider rather than from assay-based typing. Here is what the overall study found, with its caveats: Clinical and demographic metadata were provided uncurated, with the amount varying by source and participant.

The germline V gene supplies CDR1 SGHTA and CDR2 FQGNSA. The CDR3 covers 16 residues, taking in both the cysteine and the phenylalanine. Kept here is only the CDR3 DNA, which spans 48 bases and is read in frame from base 1. The junction carries 15 bases between V and J, which are trimmed by 4 bases and 2 bases respectively. Details on this clone: This clone's antigen is unknown. No qualities accompany the bases; no much larger clone lies one base away.

TCRbeta CDR3 regions were amplified from genomic DNA using the immunoSEQ Assay, a bias-controlled multiplex PCR. As for the authors' bioinformatics: The number of nucleated cells in each sample was estimated by amplification of reference gene primers within the assay. Sequence reads were collapsed and filtered to measure the absolute abundance of every unique TCRbeta CDR3 rearrangement. For each sample, productive Simpson clonality was calculated as the square root of Simpson's diversity index over productive rearrangements. The table comes from immuneACCESS by way of TCRdb, which keeps in-frame sequences with V and J called. Part of the clones is missing from these tables; in studies checked, under half for an unresolved V gene and the rest for unknown reasons. That table is the source of V, J and clone size, and D and trimming were worked out from the DNA. The sample table records roughly 250,000 clones; over 70% of these occur just once. 2.5% to 4% of the sample goes to the ten largest clones.

Each collaborating institution followed its own protocols to collect whole blood in K2EDTA tubes. For TCRbeta analysis, collaborator samples were shipped as frozen whole blood, as isolated PBMCs, or as DNA extracted from either sample type. The chain is made from TRBV7-2 and TRBJ1-5; there is no confident call for the D gene. Sequencing was performed on peripheral blood. The sequence came from a woman of 80 years or more with acute or convalescent COVID-19. The base sequence is TGTGCCAGCAGCTCCGAGGGTCTGCAACGCAATCAGCCCCAGCATTTT. Its translation reads: CASSSEGLQRNQPQHF.